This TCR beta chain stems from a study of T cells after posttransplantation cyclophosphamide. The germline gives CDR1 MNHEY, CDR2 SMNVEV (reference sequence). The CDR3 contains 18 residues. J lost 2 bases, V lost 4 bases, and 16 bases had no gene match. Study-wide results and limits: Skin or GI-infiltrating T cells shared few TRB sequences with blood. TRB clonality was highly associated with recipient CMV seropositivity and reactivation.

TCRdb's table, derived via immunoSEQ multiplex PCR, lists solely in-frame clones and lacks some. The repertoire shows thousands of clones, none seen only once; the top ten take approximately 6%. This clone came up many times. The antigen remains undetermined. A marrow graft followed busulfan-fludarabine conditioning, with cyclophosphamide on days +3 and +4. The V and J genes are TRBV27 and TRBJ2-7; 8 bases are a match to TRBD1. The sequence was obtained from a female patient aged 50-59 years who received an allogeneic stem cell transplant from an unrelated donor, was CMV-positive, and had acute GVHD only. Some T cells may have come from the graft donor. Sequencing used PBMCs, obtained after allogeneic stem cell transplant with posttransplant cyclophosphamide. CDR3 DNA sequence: TGTGCCAGCAGTTCAGGGACAGGCGGACCAAGGCCAACCTACGAGCAGTACTTC. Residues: CASSSGTGGPRPTYEQYF.